These T cell receptor beta chains were read from a single sample in a study of CD8+ T cells in alopecia areata. The data were produced by immunoSEQ multiplex PCR, yet TCRdb's version contains in-frame clones alone and is incomplete. The sample consists of 110,000 or so clones, around 59% of them appearing once. The sequencing input was CD8+ T cells sorted from blood. These receptors all stem from a human donor in good health. Both conserved end residues are part of each CDR3. Fields, in order: J gene, clone size, V gene, D gene, CDR3 DNA, CDR3 protein. A D gene is named only where the DNA matches it firmly. Rows may omit the clone size; those that give it use once, few, many or a size class.

TRBJ2-1 - TRBV7-8 - TGTGCCAGCAGCTCGTACGCCTTCTCCTACAATGAGCAGTTCTTC CASSSYAFSYNEQFF
TRBJ2-5 few TRBV7-9 - TGTGCCAGCAGTTCGGGCGGGCGCCAAGAGACCCAGTACTTC CASSSGGRQETQYF
TRBJ2-2 - TRBV6-1 - TGTGCCAGCAGTGAGTGGGTGGGGGCGAACACCGGGGAGCTGTTTTTT CASSEWVGANTGELFF
TRBJ2-5 - TRBV27 - TGTGCCAGCAGTTTATCCTTGGCCCCAGAGACCCAGTACTTC CASSLSLAPETQYF
TRBJ1-5 many TRBV11-2 - TGTGCCAGCAGTTTATTGGGAGCCATCAATCAGCCCCAGCATTTT CASSLLGAINQPQHF
TRBJ2-5 - TRBV9 - TGTGCCAGCACCCCCGACTTAAGCTGGGAGACCCAGTACTTC CASTPDLSWETQYF
TRBJ2-5 - TRBV15 - TGTGCCACCAGCAGAGATCCCGGGAGTGTGGATCAAGAGACCCAGTACTTC CATSRDPGSVDQETQYF
TRBJ2-3 - TRBV28 - TGTGCCAGCAGTTTCGCTCCGGGTAGCACAGATACGCAGTATTTT CASSFAPGSTDTQYF
TRBJ1-4 - TRBV9 - TGTGCCAGCAGCGCCGAATCATCTGCAACTAATGAAAAACTGTTTTTT CASSAESSATNEKLFF
TRBJ2-7 - TRBV2 - TGTGCCAGCAGTGGGGATAAACCCGAGCAGTACTTC CASSGDKPEQYF
TRBJ1-1 few TRBV7-9 TRBD1 TGTGCCAGCAGCACCCACAGGGGAAGGAGCACTGAAGCTTTCTTT CASSTHRGRSTEAFF
TRBJ2-7 - TRBV5-6 - TGTGCCAGCAGCTCGTCTGGATACTACGAGCAGTACTTC CASSSSGYYEQYF
TRBJ2-7 once TRBV19 TRBD1 TGTGCCAGTAGTCCCGAAGGGACAGGGGGTTCCTACGAGCAGTACTTC CASSPEGTGGSYEQYF
TRBJ2-7 - TRBV19 TRBD2 TGTGCCAGTAGTGCCCTAGCGGGGCAACCCTACGAGCAGTACTTC CASSALAGQPYEQYF
TRBJ2-1 - TRBV15 TRBD1 TGTGCCACCAGCCCTTCTTCTCCCGGGACAGGGGCCAATGAGCAGTTCTTC CATSPSSPGTGANEQFF
TRBJ2-7 few TRBV13 - TGTGCCAGCAGCTTATTTCGGGTCCCGGTCGAGCAGTACTTC CASSLFRVPVEQYF
TRBJ1-2 few TRBV29-1 - TGCAGCGTTGAAGAACAGGCCACTAACTATGGCTACACCTTC CSVEEQATNYGYTF
TRBJ1-1 few TRBV2 - TGTGCCAGCAGTGTCCCAGGGGCGCTGGACACTGAAGCTTTCTTT CASSVPGALDTEAFF
TRBJ2-5 - TRBV25-1 TRBD2 TGTGCCAGCAGTGAACCCACTAGCGGACAAGAGACCCAGTACTTC CASSEPTSGQETQYF
TRBJ1-1 - TRBV19 - TGTGCCACCAAGGTGGGAAGCACTGAAGCTTTCTTT CATKVGSTEAFF
TRBJ2-5 - TRBV11-1 - TGTGCCAGCAGCCCCCCGGGGACGGGGGAGACCCAGTACTTC CASSPPGTGETQYF
TRBJ1-2 - TRBV13 - TGTGCCAGCAGCTCCGTCGGGAGGAGAGGCTACACCTTC CASSSVGRRGYTF
TRBJ2-7 few TRBV4-1 TRBD2 TGCGCCAGCAGCCAAGTATCCGGGGGGTGGGCCGAGCAGTACTTC CASSQVSGGWAEQYF
TRBJ1-1 - TRBV5-6 TRBD1 TGTGCCAGCAGCTACGCACAGGGGCGGAACACTGAAGCTTTCTTT CASSYAQGRNTEAFF
TRBJ1-5 - TRBV5-6 - TGTGCCAGCAGCTTGGGAGGGAGGCCCCAGCATTTT CASSLGGRPQHF
TRBJ2-1 - TRBV9 TRBD2 TGTGCCAGCAGCGTAGGGACTAGCGGGGAGGATGAGCAGTTCTTC CASSVGTSGEDEQFF
TRBJ2-2 - TRBV20-1 - TGCAGTGTGGGCACCGGGGAGCTGTTTTTT CSVGTGELFF
TRBJ2-7 - TRBV5-1 - TGCGCCAGCAGCTTGCTTGGACAACCCTACGAGCAGTACTTC CASSLLGQPYEQYF